This T cell receptor beta chain was recovered during a study of shared clonotypes between healthy human individuals. At a deep level, the assay was run. Evenly divided among several immunoSEQ plates was the genomic DNA of each subset. The data were produced by immunoSEQ multiplex PCR, yet TCRdb's version contains in-frame clones alone and is incomplete. This sample has a few million clones, with roughly 92% found just once. The CDR3 covers 16 residues. Trimming left V 5 bases short and J 0 bases short, with 13 bases between. CDR1 and CDR2 (germline): SEHNR, FQNEAQ (reference sequence). Study-wide findings and caveats: Generation of non-shared clonotypes was less probable than generation of clonotypes shared by all four donors.

On this clone itself: Its antigen is undetermined.

The TCR originated in a young man in good health. J is TRBJ1-4 and V is TRBV7-9; D perhaps matches TRBD1 (6 bases). Sequences were obtained from naive CD4+ T cells sorted from blood. Subset of the sample: CD45RA+ positively selected. DNA of the CDR3: TGTGCCAGCAGCCCTGGACAGACGGCAACTAATGAAAAACTGTTTTTT. Protein product: CASSPGQTATNEKLFF.